These 4 T cell receptor beta chains came from one sample sequenced in a study of T cells after yellow fever vaccination. In TCRdb, the 5' RACE reads were re-called with MiXCR into one record per CDR3 protein. Of 400,000 or so distinct CDR3 sequences listed, roughly 12% are singletons. Material: PBMCs, obtained on the day of the first yellow fever vaccination. These receptors originate from a man between 18 and 29 years old who received the YFV17D yellow fever vaccine.

In its sample, this clonotype was seen many times. The genes are TRBV27 and TRBJ2-1; D is unresolved. Trimming removed 8 bases at V and 0 bases at J, with 17 bases between. CDR1 and CDR2 (germline): MNHEY, SMNVEV (reference sequence). The CDR3 consists of 16 residues. The CDR3 nucleotides are TGTGCCAGCTCCCCCTTAATTACGAGCTCCTACAATGAGCAGTTCTTC. Encoded protein: CASSPLITSSYNEQFF.

The chain is built from TRBV2 and TRBJ1-1, with D possibly being TRBD1 (6 bases). CDR3 length: 13 amino acids. V lost 6 bases to trimming and J lost 7 bases, with 15 bases between them. Germline loops: CDR1 SNHLY, CDR2 FYNNEI. In nucleotides, the CDR3 is TGTGCCAGCAGCCCGGGACAAGGAGGTGAAGCTTTCTTT. Translation: CASSPGQGGEAFF.

The chain is built from TRBV7-2 and TRBJ2-2; the D is unclear. This CDR3 contains 15 residues. V was clipped by 2 bases and J by 5 bases, with 12 bases between them. Germline values: CDR1 SGHTA, CDR2 FQGNSA. The CDR3: CASSLQEPRTGELFF. Written as DNA, the CDR3 is TGTGCCAGCAGCTTACAGGAACCCCGTACCGGGGAGCTGTTTTTT. Full variable domain (rest looked up from reference TRBV7-2 and TRBJ2-2): GAGVSQSPSNKVTEKGKDVELRCDPISGHTALYWYRQSLGQGLEFLIYFQGNSAPDKSGLPSDRFSAERTGGSVSTLTIQRTQQEDSAVYLCASSLQEPRTGELFFGEGSRLTVL.

This clonotype was detected a few times. V and J are TRBV6-2 or TRBV6-3 and TRBJ2-7, with D perhaps TRBD1 (5 bases). The V end was cut by 2 bases, the J end by 4 bases, with 15 bases between. Germline-derived CDR1 and CDR2 are MNHEY and SVGEGT. This CDR3 is built from 15 residues. The CDR3 region is CASSYRQGGVYEQYV. As DNA, the CDR3 is TGTGCCAGCAGTTACCGGCAGGGTGGGGTGTACGAGCAGTACGTC.